What follows describes a single T cell receptor beta chain. Drawing of blood for sampling happened at baseline, at cycle 4 day 1, and at cycle 7 day 1. The CDR3 consists of 14 residues. Germline-derived CDR1 and CDR2 are MNHEY and SVGAGI. J lost 3 bases, V lost 0 bases, and 2 bases had no gene match. This table comes from immunoSEQ multiplex PCR, and its TCRdb copy is limited to in-frame clones, with some not included. The data hold about 38,000 clones, with about 83% observed a single time. This entry belongs to a study of OX40 agonist ivuxolimab in advanced cancers. The TCR sequence derives from an adult with an advanced solid tumor such as melanoma, head and neck, liver or kidney cancer. Here the sequenced sample was CD4+ or CD8+ T cells sorted from blood, taken in a trial of the OX40 agonist ivuxolimab. The J gene is TRBJ2-7, the V gene TRBV6-5; 7 positions match TRBD2. The CDR3 here is CASSYSGGSYEQYF. DNA for the CDR3: TGTGCCAGCAGTTACTCGGGAGGGAGCTACGAGCAGTACTTC.